What follows describes a single T cell receptor (beta chain). Patients were ruled out by autoimmune disease history or systemic immunosuppression. The data were obtained in a study of OX40 agonist ivuxolimab in advanced cancers. Background on the study: Patients received ivuxolimab, an agonistic anti-OX40 (CD134) antibody.

The CDR3 loop spans 15 amino acids. Looked up from germline, CDR1 is LGHNT and CDR2 is FRNRAP. V dropped 0 bases and J dropped 0 bases, with 8 bases sitting between them. Measured with immunoSEQ multiplex PCR; TCRdb has only the in-frame clones, and not every one. The table records about 76,000 clones, around 84% of them present only once. The material was CD4+ or CD8+ T cells sorted from blood, obtained in a trial of the OX40 agonist ivuxolimab. The genes are TRBV12-5 and TRBJ1-1, with D possibly TRBD1 on 5 matching bases. This TCR came from an adult with an advanced solid tumor such as melanoma, head and neck, liver or kidney cancer. CDR3 sequence: CASGLVPGLNTEAFF. The CDR3 bases are TGTGCTAGTGGTTTGGTACCGGGACTGAACACTGAAGCTTTCTTT.